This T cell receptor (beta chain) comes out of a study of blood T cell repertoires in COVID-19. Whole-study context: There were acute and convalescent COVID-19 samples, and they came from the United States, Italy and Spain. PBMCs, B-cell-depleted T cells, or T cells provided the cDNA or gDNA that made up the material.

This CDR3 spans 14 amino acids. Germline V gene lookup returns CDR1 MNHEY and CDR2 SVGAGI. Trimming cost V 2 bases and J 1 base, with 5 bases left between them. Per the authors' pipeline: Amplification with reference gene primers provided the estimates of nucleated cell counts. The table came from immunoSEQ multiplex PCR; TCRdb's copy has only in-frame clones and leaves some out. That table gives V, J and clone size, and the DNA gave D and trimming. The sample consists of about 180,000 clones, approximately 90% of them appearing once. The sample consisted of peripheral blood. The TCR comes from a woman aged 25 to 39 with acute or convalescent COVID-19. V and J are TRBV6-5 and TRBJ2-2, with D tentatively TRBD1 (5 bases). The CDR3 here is CASSYQGNTGELFF. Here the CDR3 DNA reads TGTGCCAGCAGTTACCAGGGGAACACCGGGGAGCTGTTTTTT.